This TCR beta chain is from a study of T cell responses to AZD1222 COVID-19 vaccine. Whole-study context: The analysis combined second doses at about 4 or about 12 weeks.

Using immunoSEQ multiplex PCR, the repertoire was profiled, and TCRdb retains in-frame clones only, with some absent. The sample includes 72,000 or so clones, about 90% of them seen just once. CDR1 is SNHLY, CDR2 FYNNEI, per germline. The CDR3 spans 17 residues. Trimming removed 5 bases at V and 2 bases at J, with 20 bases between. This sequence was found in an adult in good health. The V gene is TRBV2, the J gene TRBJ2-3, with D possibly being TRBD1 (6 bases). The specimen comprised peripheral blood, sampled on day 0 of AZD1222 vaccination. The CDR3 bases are TGTGCCAGCAGTCACCGAATCGGGACAAGCCTCACAGATACGCAGTATTTT. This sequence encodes CASSHRIGTSLTDTQYF.